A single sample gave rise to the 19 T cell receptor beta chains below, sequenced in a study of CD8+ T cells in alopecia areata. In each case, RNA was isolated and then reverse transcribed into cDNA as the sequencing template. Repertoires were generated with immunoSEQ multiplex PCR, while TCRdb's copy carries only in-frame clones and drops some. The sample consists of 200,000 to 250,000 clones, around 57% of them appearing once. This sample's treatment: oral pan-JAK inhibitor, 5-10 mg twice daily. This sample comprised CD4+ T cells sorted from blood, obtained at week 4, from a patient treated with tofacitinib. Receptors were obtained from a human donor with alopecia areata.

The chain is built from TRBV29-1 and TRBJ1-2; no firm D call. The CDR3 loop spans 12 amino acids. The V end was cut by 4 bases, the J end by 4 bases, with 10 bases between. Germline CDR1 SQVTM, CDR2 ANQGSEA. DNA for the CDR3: TGCAGCGTTGTAAAAGGCACCTATGGCTACACCTTC. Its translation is CSVVKGTYGYTF.

The CDR3 here is CASSFPGRGDGYTF. DNA for the CDR3: TGTGCCAGCAGCTTCCCTGGCAGGGGCGATGGCTACACCTTC. The chain uses TRBV5-6 and TRBJ1-2; maybe TRBD1 (6 bases). The CDR3 runs to 14 residues. Germline loops: CDR1 SGHDT, CDR2 YYEEEE. V lost 2 bases and J 6 bases, leaving 14 bases between the germline ends.

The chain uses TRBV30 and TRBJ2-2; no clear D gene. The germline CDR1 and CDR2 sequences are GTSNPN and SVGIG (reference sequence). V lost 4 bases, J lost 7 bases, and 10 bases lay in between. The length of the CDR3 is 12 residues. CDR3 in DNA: TGTGCCTGGATCGGAGCCCACGGGGAGCTGTTTTTT. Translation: CAWIGAHGELFF.

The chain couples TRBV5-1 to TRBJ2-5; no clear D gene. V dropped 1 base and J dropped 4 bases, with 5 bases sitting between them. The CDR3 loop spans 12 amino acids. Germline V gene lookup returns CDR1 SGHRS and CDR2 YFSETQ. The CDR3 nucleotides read TGCGCCAGCAGCTTGTCGGGAGAGACCCAGTACTTC. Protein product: CASSLSGETQYF.

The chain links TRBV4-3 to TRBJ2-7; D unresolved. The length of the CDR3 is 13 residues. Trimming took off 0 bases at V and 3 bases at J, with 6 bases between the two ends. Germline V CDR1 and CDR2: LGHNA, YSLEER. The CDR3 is CASSQETHYEQYF. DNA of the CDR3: TGCGCCAGCAGCCAAGAGACACACTACGAGCAGTACTTC.

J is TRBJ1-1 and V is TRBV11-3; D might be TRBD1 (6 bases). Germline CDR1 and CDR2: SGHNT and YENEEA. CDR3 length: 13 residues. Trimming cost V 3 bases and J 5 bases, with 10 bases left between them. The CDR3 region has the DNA TGTGCCAGCAGCTTCTGGGGGCGGACTGAAGCTTTCTTT. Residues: CASSFWGRTEAFF.

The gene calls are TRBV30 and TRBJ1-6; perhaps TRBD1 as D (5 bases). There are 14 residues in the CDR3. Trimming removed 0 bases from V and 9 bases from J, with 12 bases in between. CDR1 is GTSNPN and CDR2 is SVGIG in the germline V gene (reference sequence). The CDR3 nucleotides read TGTGCCTGGAGTGTAAGGGGAGTTGGTTCACCCCTCCACTTT. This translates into CAWSVRGVGSPLHF.

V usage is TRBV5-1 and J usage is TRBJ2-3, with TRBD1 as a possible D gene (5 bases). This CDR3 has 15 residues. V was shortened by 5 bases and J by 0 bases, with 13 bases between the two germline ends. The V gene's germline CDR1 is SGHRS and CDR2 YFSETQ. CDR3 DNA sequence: TGCGCCAGCAGTGGTGGGGCTGTTAGCACAGATACGCAGTATTTT. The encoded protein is CASSGGAVSTDTQYF.

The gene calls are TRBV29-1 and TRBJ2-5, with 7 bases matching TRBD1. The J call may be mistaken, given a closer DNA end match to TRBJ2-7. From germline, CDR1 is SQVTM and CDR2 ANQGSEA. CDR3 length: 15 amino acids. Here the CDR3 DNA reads TGCAGCGTTGCCGGACAACCGGGACAGATATACGAGCAGTACTTC. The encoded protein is CSVAGQPGQIYEQYF.

The CDR3 is CASSLTQGARDTQYF. DNA of the CDR3: TGCGCCAGCAGCTTGACACAGGGGGCCCGGGATACGCAGTATTTT. The J gene is TRBJ2-3, the V gene TRBV5-1, with 9 bases lining up with TRBD1. The CDR3 contains 15 residues. CDR1 is SGHRS and CDR2 is YFSETQ in the germline V gene. V shed 1 base and J 6 bases; nucleotides not matched to a gene: 6.

The CDR3 nucleotides read TGCGCCATCAATCCCCCAGGTCCCTCCTACGAGCAGTACTTC. Its translation is CAINPPGPSYEQYF. The genes are TRBV10-2 and TRBJ2-7; D unresolved. The CDR3 totals 14 residues. Trimming took off 10 bases at V and 0 bases at J, with 16 bases between the two ends. Germline V lookup: CDR1 WSHSY, CDR2 SAAADI.

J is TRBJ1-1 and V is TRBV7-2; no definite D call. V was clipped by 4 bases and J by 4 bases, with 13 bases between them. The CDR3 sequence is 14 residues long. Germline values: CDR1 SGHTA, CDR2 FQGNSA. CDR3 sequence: CASSSEGFRTEAFF. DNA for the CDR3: TGTGCCAGCAGCTCCGAGGGTTTTCGCACTGAAGCTTTCTTT.

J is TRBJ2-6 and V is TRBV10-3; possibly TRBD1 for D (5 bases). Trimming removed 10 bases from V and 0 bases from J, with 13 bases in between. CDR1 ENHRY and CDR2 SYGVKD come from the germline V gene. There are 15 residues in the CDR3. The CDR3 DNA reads TGTGCCACGCAGACAGAGTTCTCTGGGGCCAACGTCCTGACTTTC. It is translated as CATQTEFSGANVLTF.

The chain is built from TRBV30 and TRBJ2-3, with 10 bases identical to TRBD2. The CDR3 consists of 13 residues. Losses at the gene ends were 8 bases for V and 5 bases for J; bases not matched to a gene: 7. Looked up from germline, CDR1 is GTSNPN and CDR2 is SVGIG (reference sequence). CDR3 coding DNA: TGTGCCGTAAGCGGGGGGGCCGGAGATACGCAGTATTTT. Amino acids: CAVSGGAGDTQYF.

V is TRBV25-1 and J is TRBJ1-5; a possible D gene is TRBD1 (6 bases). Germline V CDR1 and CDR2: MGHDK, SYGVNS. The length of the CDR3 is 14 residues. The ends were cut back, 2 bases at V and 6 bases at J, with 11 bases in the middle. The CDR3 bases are TGTGCCAGCAGTGAAACAGGGTTTCGTCAGCCCCAGCATTTT. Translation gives CASSETGFRQPQHF.

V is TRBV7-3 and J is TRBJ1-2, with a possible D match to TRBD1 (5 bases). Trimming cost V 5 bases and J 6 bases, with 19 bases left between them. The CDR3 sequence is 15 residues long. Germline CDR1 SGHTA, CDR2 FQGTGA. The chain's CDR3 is CASSAGAGKRDGYTF. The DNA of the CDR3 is TGTGCCAGCAGCGCCGGGGCGGGGAAGCGCGATGGCTACACCTTC.

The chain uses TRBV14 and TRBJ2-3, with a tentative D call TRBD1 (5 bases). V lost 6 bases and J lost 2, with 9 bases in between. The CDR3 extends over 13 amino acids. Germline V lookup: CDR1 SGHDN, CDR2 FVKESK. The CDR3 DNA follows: TGTGCCAGCAGGCCAGGGCCCACAGATACGCAGTATTTT. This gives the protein CASRPGPTDTQYF.

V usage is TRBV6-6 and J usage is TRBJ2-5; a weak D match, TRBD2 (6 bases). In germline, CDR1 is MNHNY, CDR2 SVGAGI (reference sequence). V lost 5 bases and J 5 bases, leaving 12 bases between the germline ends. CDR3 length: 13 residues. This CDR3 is CASSAQEGETQYF. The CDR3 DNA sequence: TGTGCCAGCAGTGCTCAGGAGGGGGAGACCCAGTACTTC.

The CDR3 reads CASNPRGGHSPLHF. The CDR3 DNA reads TGTGCCAGCAATCCCAGGGGGGGACATTCACCCCTCCACTTT. J is TRBJ1-6 and V is TRBV6-5; TRBD1 agrees at 7 bases. Per the germline V gene, CDR1 is MNHEY and CDR2 is SVGAGI. This CDR3 spans 14 amino acids. Losses at the gene ends were 7 bases for V and 8 bases for J; bases not matched to a gene: 8.